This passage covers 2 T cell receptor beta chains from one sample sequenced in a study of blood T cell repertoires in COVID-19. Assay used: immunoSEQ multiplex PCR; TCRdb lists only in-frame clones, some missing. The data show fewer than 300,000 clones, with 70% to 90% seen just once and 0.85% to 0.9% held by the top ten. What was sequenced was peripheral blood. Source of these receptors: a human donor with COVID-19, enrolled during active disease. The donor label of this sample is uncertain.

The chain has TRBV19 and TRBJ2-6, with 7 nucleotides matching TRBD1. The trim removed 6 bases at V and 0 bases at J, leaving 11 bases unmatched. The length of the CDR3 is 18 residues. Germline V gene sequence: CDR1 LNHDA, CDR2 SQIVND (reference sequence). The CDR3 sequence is CASSTVTGPSSGANVLTF. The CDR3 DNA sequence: TGTGCCAGTAGCACCGTGACAGGGCCTAGCTCTGGGGCCAACGTCCTGACTTTC.

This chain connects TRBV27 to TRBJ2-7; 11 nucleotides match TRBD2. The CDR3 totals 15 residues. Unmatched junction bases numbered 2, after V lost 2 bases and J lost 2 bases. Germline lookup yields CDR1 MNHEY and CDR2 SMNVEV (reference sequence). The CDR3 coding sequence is TGTGCCAGCAGTTTAGGGACTAGCGGCCCCTACGAGCAGTACTTC. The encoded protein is CASSLGTSGPYEQYF.